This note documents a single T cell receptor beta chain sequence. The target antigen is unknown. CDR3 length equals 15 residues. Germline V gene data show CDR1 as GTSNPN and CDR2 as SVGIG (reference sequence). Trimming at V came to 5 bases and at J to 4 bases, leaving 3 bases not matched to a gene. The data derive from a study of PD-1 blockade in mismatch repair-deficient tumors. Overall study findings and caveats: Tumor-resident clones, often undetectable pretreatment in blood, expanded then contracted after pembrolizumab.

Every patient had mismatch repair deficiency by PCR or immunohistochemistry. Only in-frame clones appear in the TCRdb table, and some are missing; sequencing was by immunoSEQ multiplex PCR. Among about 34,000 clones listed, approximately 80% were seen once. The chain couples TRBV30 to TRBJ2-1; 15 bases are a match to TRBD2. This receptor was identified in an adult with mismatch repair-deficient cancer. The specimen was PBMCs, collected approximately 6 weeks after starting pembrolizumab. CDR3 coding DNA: TGTGCCTGGGGGGGGACTAGCGGGAGGTACAATGAGCAGTTCTTC. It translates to CAWGGTSGRYNEQFF.